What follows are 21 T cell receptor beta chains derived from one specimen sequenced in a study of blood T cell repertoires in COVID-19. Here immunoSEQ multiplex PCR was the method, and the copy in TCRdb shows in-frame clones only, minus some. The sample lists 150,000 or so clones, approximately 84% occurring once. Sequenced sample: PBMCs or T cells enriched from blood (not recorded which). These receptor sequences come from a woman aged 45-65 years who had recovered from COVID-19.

CDR3 sequence: CATSDFRTGGNEQFF. In nucleotides, the CDR3 is TGTGCCACCAGTGATTTTCGGACAGGGGGCAATGAGCAGTTCTTC. The chain recombines TRBV24-1 with TRBJ2-1, with 10 bases fitting TRBD1. Germline values: CDR1 KGHDR, CDR2 SFDVKD. The CDR3 is made up of 15 amino acids. The V and J ends lost 1 base and 6 bases, in that order; junction bases with no gene match: 2.

Here the CDR3 DNA reads TGTGCCAGCAGTTTACTAGCGGGAGGCCCCGAGACCCAGTACTTC. Translated: CASSLLAGGPETQYF. The chain links TRBV7-2 to TRBJ2-5, with 12 bases fitting TRBD2. The CDR3 covers 15 residues. The germline gives CDR1 SGHTA, CDR2 FQGNSA. V shed 6 bases, J shed 5 bases, and the junction held 7 bases outside the gene matches. Using reference TRBV7-2 and TRBJ2-5 for the parts outside the CDR3, the full variable domain is GAGVSQSPSNKVTEKGKDVELRCDPISGHTALYWYRQSLGQGLEFLIYFQGNSAPDKSGLPSDRFSAERTGGSVSTLTIQRTQQEDSAVYLCASSLLAGGPETQYFGPGTRLLVL.

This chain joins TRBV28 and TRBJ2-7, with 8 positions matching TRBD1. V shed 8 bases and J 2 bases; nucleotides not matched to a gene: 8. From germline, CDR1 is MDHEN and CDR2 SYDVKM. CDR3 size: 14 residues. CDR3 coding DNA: TGTGCCAGCCTCCAGGGGGCACCTCCCTACGAGCAGTACTTC. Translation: CASLQGAPPYEQYF.

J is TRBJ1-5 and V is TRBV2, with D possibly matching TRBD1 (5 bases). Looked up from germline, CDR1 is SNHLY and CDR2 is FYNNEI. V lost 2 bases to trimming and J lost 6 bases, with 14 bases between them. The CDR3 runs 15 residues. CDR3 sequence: CASSELWGIGQPQHF. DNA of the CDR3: TGTGCCAGCAGTGAATTATGGGGCATCGGTCAGCCCCAGCATTTT.

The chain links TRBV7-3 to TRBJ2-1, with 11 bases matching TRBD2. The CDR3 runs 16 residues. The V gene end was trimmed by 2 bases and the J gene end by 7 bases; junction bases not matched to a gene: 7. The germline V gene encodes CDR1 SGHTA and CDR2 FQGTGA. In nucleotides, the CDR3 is TGTGCCAGCAGCTTACGACTAGCGGGAACCCTTAATGAGCAGTTCTTC. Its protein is CASSLRLAGTLNEQFF. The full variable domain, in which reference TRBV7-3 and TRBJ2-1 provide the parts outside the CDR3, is GAGVSQTPSNKVTEKGKYVELRCDPISGHTALYWYRQSLGQGPEFLIYFQGTGAADDSGLPNDRFFAVRPEGSVSTLKIQRTERGDSAVYLCASSLRLAGTLNEQFFGPGTRLTVL.

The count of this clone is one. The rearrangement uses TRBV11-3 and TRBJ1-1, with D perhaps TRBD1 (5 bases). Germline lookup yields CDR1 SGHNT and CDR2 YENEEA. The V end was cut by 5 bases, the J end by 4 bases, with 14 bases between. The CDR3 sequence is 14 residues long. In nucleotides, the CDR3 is TGTGCCAGCAGCCAGGGCAGACTGGGCACTGAAGCTTTCTTT. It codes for CASSQGRLGTEAFF.

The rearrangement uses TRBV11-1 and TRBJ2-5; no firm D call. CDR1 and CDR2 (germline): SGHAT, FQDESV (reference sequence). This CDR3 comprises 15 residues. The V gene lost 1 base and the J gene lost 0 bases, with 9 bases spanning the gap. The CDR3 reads CASSLELVYQETQYF. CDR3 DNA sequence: TGTGCCAGCAGCTTAGAACTGGTGTACCAAGAGACCCAGTACTTC.

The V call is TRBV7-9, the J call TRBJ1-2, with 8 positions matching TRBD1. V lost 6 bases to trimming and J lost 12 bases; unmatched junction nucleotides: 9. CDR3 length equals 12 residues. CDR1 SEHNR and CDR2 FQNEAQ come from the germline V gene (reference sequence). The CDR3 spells CASRPDREEHTF. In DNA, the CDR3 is TGTGCCAGCAGGCCGGACAGGGAAGAGCACACCTTC.

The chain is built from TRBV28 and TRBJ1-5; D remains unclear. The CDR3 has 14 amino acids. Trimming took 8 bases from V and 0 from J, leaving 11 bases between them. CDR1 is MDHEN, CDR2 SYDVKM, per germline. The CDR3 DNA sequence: TGTGCCAGCCTTCGAGGTCTTAGCAATCAGCCCCAGCATTTT. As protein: CASLRGLSNQPQHF.

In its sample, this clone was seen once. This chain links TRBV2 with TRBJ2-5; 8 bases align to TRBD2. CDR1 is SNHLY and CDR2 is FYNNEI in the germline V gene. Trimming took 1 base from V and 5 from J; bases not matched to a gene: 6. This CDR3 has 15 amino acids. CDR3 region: CASSEGRAGAETQYF. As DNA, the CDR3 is TGTGCCAGCAGTGAAGGGCGAGCGGGAGCCGAGACCCAGTACTTC.

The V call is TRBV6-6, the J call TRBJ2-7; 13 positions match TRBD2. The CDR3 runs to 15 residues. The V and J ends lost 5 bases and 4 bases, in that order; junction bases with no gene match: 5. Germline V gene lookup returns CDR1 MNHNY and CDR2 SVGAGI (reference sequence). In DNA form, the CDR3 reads TGTGCCAGCAGTGCCGGACTAGCGGGAGTTTACGAGCAGTACTTC. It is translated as CASSAGLAGVYEQYF.

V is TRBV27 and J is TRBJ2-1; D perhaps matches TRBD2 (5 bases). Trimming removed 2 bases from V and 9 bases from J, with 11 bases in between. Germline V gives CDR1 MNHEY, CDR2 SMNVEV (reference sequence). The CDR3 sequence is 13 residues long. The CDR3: CASSLRLASEQFF. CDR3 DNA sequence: TGTGCCAGCAGTTTAAGGCTAGCAAGTGAGCAGTTCTTC.

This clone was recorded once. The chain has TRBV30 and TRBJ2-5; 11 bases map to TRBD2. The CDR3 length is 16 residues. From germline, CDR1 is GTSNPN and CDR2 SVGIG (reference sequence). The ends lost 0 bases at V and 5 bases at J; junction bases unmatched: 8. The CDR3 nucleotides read TGTGCCTGGAGTGTCGACATAGCGGGAGGGAGTGAGACCCAGTACTTC. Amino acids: CAWSVDIAGGSETQYF.

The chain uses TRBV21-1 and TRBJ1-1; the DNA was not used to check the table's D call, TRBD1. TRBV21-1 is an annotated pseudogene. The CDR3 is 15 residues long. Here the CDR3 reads CASSTSGQGDTEAFF. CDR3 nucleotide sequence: TGTGCCAGCAGCACCTCTGGACAGGGGGACACTGAAGCTTTCTTT.

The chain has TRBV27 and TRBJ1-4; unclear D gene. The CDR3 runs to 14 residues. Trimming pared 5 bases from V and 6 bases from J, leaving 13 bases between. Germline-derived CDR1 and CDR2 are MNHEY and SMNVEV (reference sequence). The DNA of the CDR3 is TGTGCCAGCAGTACCGAGGGAAGTCATGAAAAACTGTTTTTT. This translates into CASSTEGSHEKLFF.

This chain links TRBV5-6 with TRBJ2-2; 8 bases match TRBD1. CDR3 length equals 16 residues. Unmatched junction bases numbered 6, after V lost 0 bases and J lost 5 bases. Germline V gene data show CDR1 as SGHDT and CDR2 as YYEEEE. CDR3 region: CASSLAGGAGTGELFF. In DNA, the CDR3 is TGTGCCAGCAGCTTGGCAGGGGGCGCGGGGACCGGGGAGCTGTTTTTT.

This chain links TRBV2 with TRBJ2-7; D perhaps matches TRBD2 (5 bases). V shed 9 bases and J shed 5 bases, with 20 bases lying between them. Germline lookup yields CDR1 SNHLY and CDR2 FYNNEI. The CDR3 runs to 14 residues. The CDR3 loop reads CASYAGLTSDEQYF. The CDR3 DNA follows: TGTGCCAGTTACGCGGGCCTGACTTCGGACGAGCAGTACTTC. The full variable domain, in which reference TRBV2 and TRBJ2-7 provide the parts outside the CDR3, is EPEVTQTPSHQVTQMGQEVILRCVPISNHLYFYWYRQILGQKVEFLVSFYNNEISEKSEIFDDQFSVERPDGSNFTLKIRSTKLEDSAMYFCASYAGLTSDEQYFGPGTRLTVT.

CDR3 amino acids: CASSIRPTGTVEKLFF. The CDR3 DNA reads TGTGCCAGTAGTATCCGTCCCACCGGGACAGTCGAAAAACTGTTTTTT. The chain combines TRBV19 with TRBJ1-4; 7 positions match TRBD1. V shed 3 bases, J shed 8 bases, and the junction held 12 bases outside the gene matches. This CDR3 comprises 16 residues. Germline CDR1 LNHDA, CDR2 SQIVND (reference sequence).

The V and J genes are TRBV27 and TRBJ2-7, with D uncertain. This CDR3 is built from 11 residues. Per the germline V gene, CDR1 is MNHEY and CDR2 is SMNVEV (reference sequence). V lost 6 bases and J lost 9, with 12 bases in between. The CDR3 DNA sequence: TGTGCCAGCAGCGACCTGGAGACGCAGTACTTC. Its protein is CASSDLETQYF.

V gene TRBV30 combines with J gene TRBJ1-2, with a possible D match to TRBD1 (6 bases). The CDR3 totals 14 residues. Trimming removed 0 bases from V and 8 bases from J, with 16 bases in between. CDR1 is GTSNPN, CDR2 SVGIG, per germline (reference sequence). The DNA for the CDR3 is TGTGCCTGGAGTGTAGACAGGTCGAATGTGGGCTACACCTTC. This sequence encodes CAWSVDRSNVGYTF.

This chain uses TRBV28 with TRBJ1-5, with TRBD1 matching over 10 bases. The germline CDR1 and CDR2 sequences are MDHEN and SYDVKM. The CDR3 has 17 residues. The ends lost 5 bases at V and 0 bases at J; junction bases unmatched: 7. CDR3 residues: CASSPRDRGYSNQPQHF. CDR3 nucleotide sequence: TGTGCCAGCAGTCCGCGGGACAGGGGCTATAGCAATCAGCCCCAGCATTTT.